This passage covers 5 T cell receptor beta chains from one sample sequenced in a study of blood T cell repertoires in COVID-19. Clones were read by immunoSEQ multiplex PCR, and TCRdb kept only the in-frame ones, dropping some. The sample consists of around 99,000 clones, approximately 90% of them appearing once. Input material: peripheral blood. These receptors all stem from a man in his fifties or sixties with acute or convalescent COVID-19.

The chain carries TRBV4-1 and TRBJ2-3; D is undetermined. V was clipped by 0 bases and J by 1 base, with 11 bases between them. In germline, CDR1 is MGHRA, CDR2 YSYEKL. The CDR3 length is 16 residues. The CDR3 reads CASSQDVGGGTDTQYF. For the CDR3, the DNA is TGCGCCAGCAGCCAAGACGTAGGCGGAGGCACAGATACGCAGTATTTT.

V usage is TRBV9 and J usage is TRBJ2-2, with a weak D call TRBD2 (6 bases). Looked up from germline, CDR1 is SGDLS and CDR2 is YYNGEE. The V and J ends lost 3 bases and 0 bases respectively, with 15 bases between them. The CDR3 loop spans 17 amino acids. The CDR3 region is CASSARAAGTNTGELFF. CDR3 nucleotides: TGTGCCAGCAGCGCCCGGGCGGCGGGGACGAACACCGGGGAGCTGTTTTTT.

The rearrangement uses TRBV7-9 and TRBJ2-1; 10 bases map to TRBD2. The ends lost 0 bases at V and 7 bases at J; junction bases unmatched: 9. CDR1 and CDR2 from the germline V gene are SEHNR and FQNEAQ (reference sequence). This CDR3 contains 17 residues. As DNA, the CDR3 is TGTGCCAGCAGCTTAGCTAGGAGGACTAGCGGAGATAATGAGCAGTTCTTC. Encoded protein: CASSLARRTSGDNEQFF. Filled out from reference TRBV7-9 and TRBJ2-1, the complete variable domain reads DTGVSQNPRHKITKRGQNVTFRCDPISEHNRLYWYRQTLGQGPEFLTYFQNEAQLEKSRLLSDRFSAERPKGSFSTLEIQRTEQGDSAMYLCASSLARRTSGDNEQFFGPGTRLTVL.

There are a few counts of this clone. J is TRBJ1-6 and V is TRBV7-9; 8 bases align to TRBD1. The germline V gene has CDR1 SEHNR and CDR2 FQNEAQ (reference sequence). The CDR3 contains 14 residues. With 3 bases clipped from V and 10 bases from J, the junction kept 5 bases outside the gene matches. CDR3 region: CASSFKTGVSPLHF. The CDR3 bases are TGTGCCAGCAGCTTCAAGACAGGGGTCTCACCCCTCCACTTT.

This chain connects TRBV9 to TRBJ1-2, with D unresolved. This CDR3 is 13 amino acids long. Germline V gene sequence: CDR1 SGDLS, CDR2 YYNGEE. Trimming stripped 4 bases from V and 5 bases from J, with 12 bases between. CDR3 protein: CASSPERAYGYTF. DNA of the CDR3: TGTGCCAGCAGCCCGGAGAGAGCTTATGGCTACACCTTC. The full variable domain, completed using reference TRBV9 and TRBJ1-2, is DSGVTQTPKHLITATGQRVTLRCSPRSGDLSVYWYQQSLDQGLQFLIQYYNGEERAKGNILERFSAQQFPDLHSELNLSSLELGDSALYFCASSPERAYGYTFGSGTRLTVV.